Sequencing of this T cell receptor beta chain was carried out in a study of blood T cell repertoires in COVID-19 (dated by TCRdb to 2020 to 2022). About the full investigation: Samples from collaborators originated in the United States, Italy and Spain and spanned both the acute and convalescent phases of COVID-19. Where available, HLA class I and class II types were taken from metadata supplied by the sample provider and were not determined by assay-based typing. The dataset comprised deeply sampled blood TCRbeta repertoires from subjects exposed to, actively infected with, or recovered from COVID-19. The repertoires were made available in a free public database intended to serve as a resource for research on the immune response to SARS-CoV-2. The material from the prospective study consisted of cDNA or gDNA derived from T cells, B-cell-depleted T cells, or PBMCs. Samples came from the ongoing ImmuneRACE study (first 160 participants) plus 1,254 subjects from 6 global collaborators. Nearly every sample came with metadata listing a de-identified subject ID, COVID-19 status, age in years and sex. General findings and caveats noted by the study authors: The amount of clinical and demographic metadata varied by source and participant and was provided uncurated.

The immunoSEQ Assay, a bias-controlled multiplex PCR, was used to amplify TCRbeta CDR3 regions from genomic DNA. Turning to the authors' computational methods: Within the assay, amplification of reference gene primers was used to estimate how many nucleated cells each sample contained. Sequence reads were collapsed and filtered to measure the absolute abundance of every unique TCRbeta CDR3 rearrangement. For each sample, productive Simpson clonality was calculated by taking the square root of Simpson's diversity index across productive rearrangements. What TCRdb holds here is the immuneACCESS table cut down to in-frame rearrangements. Part of the clones is not present; checked against another copy, under half of the missing clones reflect an unresolved V gene, and the others are unexplained. For V, J and clone size, that table is used; D and trimming come from the DNA. For this sample there are over 250,000 clones; 86% appear just once. The ten biggest clones cover approximately 14% of the sample.

One collaborating source in Seattle enrolled patients while the patients were actively infected and followed the patients over time throughout the course of disease. Each collaborating institution followed its own protocols to collect whole blood in K2EDTA tubes. For TCRbeta analysis, collaborator samples were shipped as frozen whole blood, as isolated PBMCs, or as DNA extracted from either sample type. A word on this clone: Which antigen it targets is not known. The input lacks base qualities; no much larger clone sits a single base away.

The CDR3 measures 13 amino acids from cysteine to phenylalanine. Kept here is only the CDR3 DNA, which spans 39 bases and is read in frame from base 1. V sheds 4 bases and J sheds 12 bases, leaving 17 bases between their ends. CDR1 and CDR2 were assigned from the germline V gene as SGHRS and YFSETQ. This clonotype originated in a woman in her seventies with COVID-19, enrolled during active disease. Input material: peripheral blood. This chain is built from TRBV5-1 and TRBJ2-1, with a tentative D gene TRBD1 over 6 matching bases. CDR3 sequence: CASSLTPGERQFF. The DNA reads TGCGCCAGCAGCCTAACCCCAGGGGAAAGGCAGTTCTTC. Reference TRBV5-1 and TRBJ2-1 genes cover what lies past the CDR3, so the full variable domain is KAGVTQTPRYLIKTRGQQVTLSCSPISGHRSVSWYQQTPGQGLQFLFEYFSETQRNKGNFPGRFSGRQFSNSRSEMNVSTLELGDSALYLCASSLTPGERQFFGPGTRLTVL.